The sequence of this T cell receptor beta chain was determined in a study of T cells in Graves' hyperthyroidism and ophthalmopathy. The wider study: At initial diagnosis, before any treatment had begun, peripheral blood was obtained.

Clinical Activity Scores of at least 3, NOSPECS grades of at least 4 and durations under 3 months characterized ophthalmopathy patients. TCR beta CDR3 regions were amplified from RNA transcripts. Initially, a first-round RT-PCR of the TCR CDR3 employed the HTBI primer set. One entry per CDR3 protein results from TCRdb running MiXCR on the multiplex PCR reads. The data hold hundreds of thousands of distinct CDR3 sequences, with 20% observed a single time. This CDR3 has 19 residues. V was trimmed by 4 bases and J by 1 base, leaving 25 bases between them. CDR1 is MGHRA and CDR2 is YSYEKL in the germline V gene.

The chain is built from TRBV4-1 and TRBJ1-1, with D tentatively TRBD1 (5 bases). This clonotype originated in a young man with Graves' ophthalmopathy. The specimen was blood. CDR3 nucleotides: TGCGCCAGCAGCCCCACGACGTTCCGGGTCGAGGGGAGGAACACTGAAGCTTTCTTT. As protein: CASSPTTFRVEGRNTEAFF.